Listed here are 8 T cell receptor beta chains from one sample, sequenced in a study of blood T cell repertoires in COVID-19 (dated by TCRdb to 2020 to 2021). Libraries were constructed by the immunoSEQ multiplex PCR assay. TCRdb stores this immuneACCESS table with in-frame sequences only. Part of the clones is absent; in the studies checked, under half of the shortfall reflects unresolved V genes, and no reason is known for the rest. Counted in this sample were approximately 280,000 clones; 80% to 95% of them appeared once. In total, the top ten clones hold roughly 7.3% of the sample. Sequenced material: peripheral blood. The source is a woman aged 25 to 45 with COVID-19, enrolled during active disease.

The chain couples TRBV7-9 to TRBJ2-1; TRBD1 is a possible D gene (5 bases). V lost 5 bases to trimming and J lost 9 bases, with 14 bases between them. This CDR3 spans 13 amino acids. The germline gives CDR1 SEHNR, CDR2 FQNEAQ (reference sequence). The CDR3 loop reads CASSALGAPEQFF. The CDR3 nucleotides are TGTGCCAGCAGCGCCCTAGGGGCTCCTGAGCAGTTCTTC.

This chain joins TRBV7-9 and TRBJ2-2; 11 bases map to TRBD2. CDR3 length: 17 amino acids. The V segment lost 5 bases and the J segment 3 bases; nucleotides outside the gene matches: 8. Germline values: CDR1 SEHNR, CDR2 FQNEAQ (reference sequence). The CDR3 region has the DNA TGTGCCAGCAGCCCTTACCTAGCGGGAGGTGACACCGGGGAGCTGTTTTTT. This codes for CASSPYLAGGDTGELFF.

This clone has a handful of counts. This chain links TRBV25-1 with TRBJ1-4, with D possibly being TRBD1 (6 bases). This CDR3 contains 14 residues. V lost 4 bases, J lost 7 bases, and 13 bases lay in between. From germline, CDR1 is MGHDK and CDR2 SYGVNS. The CDR3 bases are TGTGCCAGCAGTGGGGTGAAGGGGGTTGAAAAACTGTTTTTT. This sequence encodes CASSGVKGVEKLFF.

The chain uses TRBV28 and TRBJ1-6, with 7 bases aligning to TRBD1. J was trimmed by 4 bases and V by 3 bases; bases with no gene match: 3. The CDR3 spans 15 residues. The germline V gene encodes CDR1 MDHEN and CDR2 SYDVKM. CDR3 coding DNA: TGTGCCAGCAGTTTTTGGGACAGATATAATTCACCCCTCCACTTT. It specifies CASSFWDRYNSPLHF.

This rearrangement joins TRBV10-3 to TRBJ1-3, with 8 bases aligning to TRBD1. After removal of 2 bases from V and 8 bases from J, the junction contained 5 bases not matched to a gene. The CDR3 covers 14 residues. The germline gives CDR1 ENHRY, CDR2 SYGVKD. CDR3 sequence: CAISEGQGIDTIYF. The CDR3 DNA is TGTGCCATCAGTGAGGGACAGGGAATTGACACCATATATTTT.

This chain joins TRBV3-1 (or the pseudogene TRBV3-2) and TRBJ2-1, with D perhaps matching TRBD2 (6 bases). The CDR3 loop spans 16 amino acids. Trimming shortened V by 0 bases and J by 7 bases, and 16 bases separated the two germline ends. The germline gives CDR1 LGHDT, CDR2 YNNKEL (reference sequence). Here the CDR3 reads CASSQDLGGMGNEQFF. DNA for the CDR3: TGTGCCAGCAGCCAAGACCTTGGCGGGATGGGAAATGAGCAGTTCTTC.

The chain joins TRBV6-5 to TRBJ2-7; perhaps TRBD1 as D (5 bases). Trimming pared 9 bases from V and 3 bases from J, leaving 12 bases between. The CDR3 sequence is 12 residues long. Germline V lookup: CDR1 MNHEY, CDR2 SVGAGI. The CDR3 bases are TGTGCCAGTGGCCCCCAGGGCTACGAGCAGTACTTC. This translates into CASGPQGYEQYF.

This clone was seen only once. The V gene is TRBV6-2 or TRBV6-3, the J gene TRBJ2-2, with D unresolved. This CDR3 contains 13 residues. With 4 bases removed from V and 1 base from J, the gap between germline ends came to 4 bases. Per germline, CDR1 MNHEY and CDR2 SVGEGT. CDR3 in amino acids: CASSSRNTGELFF. The CDR3 DNA is TGTGCCAGCAGTTCTCGGAACACCGGGGAGCTGTTTTTT.